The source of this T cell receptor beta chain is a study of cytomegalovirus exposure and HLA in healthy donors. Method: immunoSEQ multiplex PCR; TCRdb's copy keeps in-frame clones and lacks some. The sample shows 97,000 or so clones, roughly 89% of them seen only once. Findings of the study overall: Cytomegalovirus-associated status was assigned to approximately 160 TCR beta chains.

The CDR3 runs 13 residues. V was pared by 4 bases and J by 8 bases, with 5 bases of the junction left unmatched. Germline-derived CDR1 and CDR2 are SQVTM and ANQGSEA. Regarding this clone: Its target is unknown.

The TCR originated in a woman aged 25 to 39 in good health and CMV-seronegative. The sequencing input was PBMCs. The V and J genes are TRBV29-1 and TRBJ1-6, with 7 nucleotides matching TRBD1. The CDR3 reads CSVAQGPDSPLHF. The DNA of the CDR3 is TGCAGCGTTGCACAGGGGCCGGATTCACCCCTCCACTTT.